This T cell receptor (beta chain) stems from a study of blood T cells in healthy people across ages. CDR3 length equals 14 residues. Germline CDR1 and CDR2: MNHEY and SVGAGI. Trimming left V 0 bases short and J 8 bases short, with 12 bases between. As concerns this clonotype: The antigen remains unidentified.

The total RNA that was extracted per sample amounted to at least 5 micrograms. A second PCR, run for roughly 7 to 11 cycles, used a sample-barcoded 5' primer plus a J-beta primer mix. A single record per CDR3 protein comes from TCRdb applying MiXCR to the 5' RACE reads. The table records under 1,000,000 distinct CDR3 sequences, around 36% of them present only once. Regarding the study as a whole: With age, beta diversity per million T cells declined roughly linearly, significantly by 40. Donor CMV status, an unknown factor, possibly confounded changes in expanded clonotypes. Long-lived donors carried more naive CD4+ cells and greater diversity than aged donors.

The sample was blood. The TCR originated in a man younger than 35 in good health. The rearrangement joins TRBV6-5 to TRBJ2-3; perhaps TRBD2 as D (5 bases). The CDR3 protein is CASSYSSGLGTQYF. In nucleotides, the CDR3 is TGTGCCAGCAGTTACTCGAGCGGTTTGGGTACGCAGTATTTT.